This T cell receptor beta chain was recovered during a study of cytomegalovirus exposure and HLA in healthy donors. Overall study findings and caveats: Immune exposure information available was restricted to CMV serostatus.

Germline-derived CDR1 and CDR2 are GTSNPN and SVGIG (reference sequence). The CDR3 consists of 14 residues. The V end lost 2 bases, the J end lost 10 bases, and 20 bases lay between the germline ends. Remarks on this clone: As yet, its antigen is unknown.

The PCR employed 60 Vbeta primers together with 13 Jbeta primers. The method was immunoSEQ multiplex PCR; TCRdb's version includes in-frame clones alone and lacks a portion of them. The repertoire table contains tens of thousands of clones. The specimen was PBMCs. The sequence came from a man aged 40-50 years in good health and CMV-seronegative. This chain connects TRBV30 to TRBJ1-1; D is unresolved. The CDR3 loop reads CAWSPPWASKLAFF. In nucleotides, the CDR3 is TGTGCCTGGAGTCCTCCCTGGGCCAGTAAGTTAGCTTTCTTT.